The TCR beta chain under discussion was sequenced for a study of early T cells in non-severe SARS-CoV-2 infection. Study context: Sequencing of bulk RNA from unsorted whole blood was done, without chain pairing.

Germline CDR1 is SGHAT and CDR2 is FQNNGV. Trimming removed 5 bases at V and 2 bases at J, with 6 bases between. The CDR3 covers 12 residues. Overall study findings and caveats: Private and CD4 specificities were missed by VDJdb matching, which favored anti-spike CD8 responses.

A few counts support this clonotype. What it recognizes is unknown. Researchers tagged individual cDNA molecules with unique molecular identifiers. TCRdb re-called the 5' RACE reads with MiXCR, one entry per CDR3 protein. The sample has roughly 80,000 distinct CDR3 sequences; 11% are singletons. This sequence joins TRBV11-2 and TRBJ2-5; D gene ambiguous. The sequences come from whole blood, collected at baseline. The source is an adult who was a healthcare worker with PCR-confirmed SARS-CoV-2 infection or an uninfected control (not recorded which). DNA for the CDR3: TGTGCCAGCAGCCGGAGTCAAGAGACCCAGTACTTC. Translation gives CASSRSQETQYF.